The rows below give T cell receptor beta chains drawn from one sample of a study of cytomegalovirus exposure and HLA in healthy donors. The table came from immunoSEQ multiplex PCR; TCRdb's copy has only in-frame clones and leaves some out. Of under 150,000 clones in the sample, 65% to 85% were seen once. What was sequenced was PBMCs. The receptors stem from a man aged 45-65 years in good health and CMV-seronegative. Each CDR3 is given without its conserved first and last residue. The order of the fields is V gene, CDR3 protein.

v_gene: TRBV7-8; CDR3aa: ASSAFREVGYT
v_gene: TRBV11-2; CDR3aa: ASSRHQNTEAF
v_gene: TRBV18; CDR3aa: ASSPSRMANTEAF
v_gene: TRBV6-5; CDR3aa: ASSSSGGSYEQY
v_gene: TRBV7-2; CDR3aa: ASSLGVNRHSYNEQF
v_gene: TRBV2; CDR3aa: ASSARREKLF
v_gene: TRBV19; CDR3aa: ASSTSTLRTGWTDSYT
v_gene: TRBV7-3; CDR3aa: ASSFSQKGEQY
v_gene: TRBV6-1; CDR3aa: ASSETAGQVPLAY
v_gene: TRBV5-1; CDR3aa: ASSSSADTQY
v_gene: TRBV30; CDR3aa: AWVTPPGQRLRNTEAF
v_gene: TRBV11-2; CDR3aa: ASSLTGAATNEKLF
v_gene: TRBV5-6; CDR3aa: ASSFKSAGISSYEQY
v_gene: TRBV6-1; CDR3aa: ASGTGGLGNEQF
v_gene: TRBV7-6; CDR3aa: ASSLTGRGSGANVLT
v_gene: TRBV6-1; CDR3aa: ASSEAWGYKNIQY
v_gene: TRBV30; CDR3aa: AWSVNRGGYNEQF
v_gene: TRBV7-2; CDR3aa: ASSPRAGVADTQY
v_gene: TRBV11-3; CDR3aa: ASAGEAYEQY
v_gene: TRBV5-4; CDR3aa: ASSFRARGYNEQF
v_gene: TRBV6-5; CDR3aa: ASSSVRQGDYGYT
v_gene: TRBV4-1; CDR3aa: ASSHLQVMESGELF
v_gene: TRBV2; CDR3aa: ASRDRAGEQETQY
v_gene: TRBV7-8; CDR3aa: ASSLVRNRGNLYEQY
v_gene: TRBV30; CDR3aa: AWKQLEREAGELF
v_gene: TRBV19; CDR3aa: ASSSKGTSGNIQY
v_gene: TRBV6-1; CDR3aa: ASSRTGVGNTIY
v_gene: TRBV2; CDR3aa: ASRWEFNEKLF
v_gene: TRBV19; CDR3aa: ASSRTGGSYEQY